A selection of T cell receptor beta chains follows, all from one sample in a study of human T cells and chemical hapten exposure. MiXCR, run by TCRdb on the RACE reads, gives a single entry per CDR3 protein. The data contain about 58,000 distinct CDR3 sequences, roughly 12% of them singletons. Sample: whole blood, taken in connection with sensitization to the hapten diphenylcyclopropenone (DPC). The receptor set was obtained from a young man with alopecia areata. Some clones in this sample may be carry-over from other donors' samples. Both conserved end residues are trimmed from each CDR3. The size field is filled for only some rows; it gives once, few, many or a size class.

TRBV5-6	12	TRBJ2-1	few	ASTKTSGYNEQF
TRBV6-2/TRBV6-3	14	TRBJ1-1	many	ASSFTGGLLNTEAF
TRBV7-9	15	TRBJ2-7	many	ASSSFAPRQGTYEQY
TRBV15	11	TRBJ2-1	few	ATSRGKDNEQF
TRBV11-2	12	TRBJ1-3	few	ASSPKDGGNTIY
TRBV28	9	TRBJ2-7	NA	VSSLSYEQY
TRBV9	10	TRBJ2-2	few	ASSVVSGELF
TRBV4-3	13	TRBJ2-1	many	ASSQEGGISNEQF
TRBV18	12	TRBJ2-7	few	ASSLQGIPNEQY
TRBV29-1	11	TRBJ1-5	NA	SVEENSNQPQH
TRBV6-5	12	TRBJ2-7	few	ASSYMASGSQQY
TRBV29-1	16	TRBJ2-1	few	SVDNALNRDREWNEQF
TRBV6-4	12	TRBJ1-1	NA	ASSDSSGATEAF
TRBV29-1	13	TRBJ2-6	NA	SAGAGSSGANVLT
TRBV30	12	TRBJ1-6	NA	AWNLGGHNSPLH
TRBV9	12	TRBJ1-1	few	ASSSQGAGTEAF
TRBV20-1	11	TRBJ2-5	few	SARGTEQETQY
TRBV7-6	13	TRBJ2-2	few	ASSLARGIGGELF
TRBV6-5	12	TRBJ2-2	many	ASSGLAGSGELF
TRBV5-1	14	TRBJ1-5	NA	ASSLAGGPGNQPQH
TRBV27	13	TRBJ1-2	few	ASSPLGQANYGYT
TRBV27	13	TRBJ2-7	few	ASSRTGTNVYEQY
TRBV28	13	TRBJ2-7	NA	ASSGQGANSYEQY
TRBV9	13	TRBJ1-1	NA	ASSASTGVGTEAF
TRBV11-2	13	TRBJ2-7	many	ASSLDGGTIYEQY
TRBV11-3	12	TRBJ2-1	many	ASSPARGSSEQF
TRBV4-1	14	TRBJ2-5	many	ASSQSGQGQQETQY
TRBV9	11	TRBJ1-1	many	ASSVGVSTEAF